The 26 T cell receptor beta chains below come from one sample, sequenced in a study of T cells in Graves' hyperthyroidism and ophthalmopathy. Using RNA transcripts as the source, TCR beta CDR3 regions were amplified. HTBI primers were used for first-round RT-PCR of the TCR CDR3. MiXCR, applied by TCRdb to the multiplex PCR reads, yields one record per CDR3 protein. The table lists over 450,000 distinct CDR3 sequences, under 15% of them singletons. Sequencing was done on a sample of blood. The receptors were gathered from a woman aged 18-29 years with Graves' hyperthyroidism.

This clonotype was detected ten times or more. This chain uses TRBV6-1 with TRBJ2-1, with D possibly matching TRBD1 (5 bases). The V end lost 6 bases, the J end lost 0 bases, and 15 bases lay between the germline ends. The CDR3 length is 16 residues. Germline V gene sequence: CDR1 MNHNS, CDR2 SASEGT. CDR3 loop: CASSLDSSRSYNEQFF. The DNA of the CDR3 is TGTGCCAGCAGCTTAGACAGTTCTCGCTCCTACAATGAGCAGTTCTTC.

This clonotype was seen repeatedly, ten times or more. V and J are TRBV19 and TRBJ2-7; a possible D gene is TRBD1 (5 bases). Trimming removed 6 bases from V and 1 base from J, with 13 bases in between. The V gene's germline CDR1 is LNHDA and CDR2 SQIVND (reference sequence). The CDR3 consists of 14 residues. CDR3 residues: CASRDKGFSYEQYF. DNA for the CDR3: TGTGCCAGTAGGGACAAGGGGTTTTCCTACGAGCAGTACTTC.

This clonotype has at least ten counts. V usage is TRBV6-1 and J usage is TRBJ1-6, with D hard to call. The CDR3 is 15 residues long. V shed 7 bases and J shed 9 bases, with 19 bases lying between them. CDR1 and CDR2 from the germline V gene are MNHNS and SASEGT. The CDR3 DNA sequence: TGTGCCAGCAACTCGGGAGGGAGAACTATTTCACCCCTCCACTTT. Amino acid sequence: CASNSGGRTISPLHF.

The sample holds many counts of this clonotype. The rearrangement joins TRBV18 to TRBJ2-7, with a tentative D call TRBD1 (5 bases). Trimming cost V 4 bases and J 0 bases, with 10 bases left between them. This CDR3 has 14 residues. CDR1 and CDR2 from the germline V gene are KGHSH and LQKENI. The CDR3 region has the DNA TGTGCCAGCTCACAGGGGCATCGCTCCTACGAGCAGTACGTC. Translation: CASSQGHRSYEQYV.

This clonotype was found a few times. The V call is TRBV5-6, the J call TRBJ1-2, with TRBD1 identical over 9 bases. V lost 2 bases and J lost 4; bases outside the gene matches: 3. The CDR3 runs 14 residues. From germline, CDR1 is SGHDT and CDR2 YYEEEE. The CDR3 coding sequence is TGTGCCAGCAGCTTACAGGGGGCTGGCTATGGCTACACCTTC. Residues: CASSLQGAGYGYTF. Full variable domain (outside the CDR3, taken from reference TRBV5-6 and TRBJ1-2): DAGVTQSPTHLIKTRGQQVTLRCSPKSGHDTVSWYQQALGQGPQFIFQYYEEEERQRGNFPDRFSGHQFPNYSSELNVNALLLGDSALYLCASSLQGAGYGYTFGSGTRLTVV.

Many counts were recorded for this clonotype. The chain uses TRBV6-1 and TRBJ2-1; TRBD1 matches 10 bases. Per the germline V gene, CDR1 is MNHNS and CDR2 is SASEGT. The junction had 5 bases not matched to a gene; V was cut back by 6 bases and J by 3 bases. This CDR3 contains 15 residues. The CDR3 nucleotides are TGTGCCAGCAGGACAGGGGGCCTGGACTACAATGAGCAGTTCTTC. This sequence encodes CASRTGGLDYNEQFF.

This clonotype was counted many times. The CDR3 loop reads CASSLLSGSKQFF. The CDR3 coding sequence is TGTGCCAGCAGCCTCCTTAGCGGGAGTAAGCAGTTCTTC. The V gene is TRBV3-1, the J gene TRBJ2-1, with 9 positions matching TRBD2. J gave up 11 bases and V 4 bases, and 6 bases lay outside the gene matches. This CDR3 region has 13 residues. Germline V gives CDR1 LGHDT, CDR2 YNNKEL (reference sequence).

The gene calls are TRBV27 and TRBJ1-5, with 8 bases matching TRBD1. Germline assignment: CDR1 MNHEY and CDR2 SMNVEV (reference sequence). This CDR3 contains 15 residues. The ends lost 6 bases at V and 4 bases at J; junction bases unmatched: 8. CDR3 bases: TGTGCCAGCAGGCCCACAGGGGGAGGTAATCAGCCCCAGCATTTT. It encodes CASRPTGGGNQPQHF.

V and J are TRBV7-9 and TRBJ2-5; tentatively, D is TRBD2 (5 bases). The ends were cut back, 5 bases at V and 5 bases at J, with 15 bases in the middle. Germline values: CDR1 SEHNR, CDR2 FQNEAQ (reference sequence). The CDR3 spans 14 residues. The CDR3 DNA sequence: TGTGCCAGCAGCCGGGAAACCGTGGGGGAGACCCAGTACTTC. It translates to CASSRETVGETQYF.

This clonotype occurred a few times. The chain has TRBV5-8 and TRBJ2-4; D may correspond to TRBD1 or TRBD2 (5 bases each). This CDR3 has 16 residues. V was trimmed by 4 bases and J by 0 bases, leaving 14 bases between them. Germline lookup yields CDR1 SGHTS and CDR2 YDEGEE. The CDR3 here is CASSQDGALAKNIQYF. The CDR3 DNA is TGTGCCAGCAGCCAGGACGGGGCATTAGCCAAAAACATTCAGTACTTC.

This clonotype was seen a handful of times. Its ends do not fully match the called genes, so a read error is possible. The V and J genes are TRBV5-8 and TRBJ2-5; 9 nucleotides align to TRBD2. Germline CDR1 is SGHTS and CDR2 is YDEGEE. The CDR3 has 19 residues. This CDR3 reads CASSLETGRASGKQETQYF. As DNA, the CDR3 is TGCGCCAGCAGCTTGGAGACGGGTAGGGCTAGCGGGAAACAAGAGACCCAGTACTTC.

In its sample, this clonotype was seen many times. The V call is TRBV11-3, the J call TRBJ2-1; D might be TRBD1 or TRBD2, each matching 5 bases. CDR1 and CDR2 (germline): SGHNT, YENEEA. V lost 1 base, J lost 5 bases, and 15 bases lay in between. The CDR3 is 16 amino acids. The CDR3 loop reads CASSLGVGENHNEQFF. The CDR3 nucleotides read TGTGCCAGCAGCTTAGGTGTAGGGGAGAACCACAATGAGCAGTTCTTC.

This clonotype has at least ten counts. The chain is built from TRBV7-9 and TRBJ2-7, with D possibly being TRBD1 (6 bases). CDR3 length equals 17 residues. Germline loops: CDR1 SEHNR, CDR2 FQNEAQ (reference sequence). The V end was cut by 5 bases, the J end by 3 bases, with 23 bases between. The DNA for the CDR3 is TGTGCCAGCAGCGAAGGAGGTGGTCAGGGGCCGTTCTACGAGCAGTACTTC. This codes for CASSEGGGQGPFYEQYF.

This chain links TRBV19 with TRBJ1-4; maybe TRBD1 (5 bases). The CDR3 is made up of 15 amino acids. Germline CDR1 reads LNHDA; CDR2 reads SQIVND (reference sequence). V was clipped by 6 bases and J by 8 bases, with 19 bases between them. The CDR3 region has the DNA TGTGCCAGTAGCTGGGGGGGGACTGCCCCAGAAAAACTGTTTTTT. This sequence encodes CASSWGGTAPEKLFF.

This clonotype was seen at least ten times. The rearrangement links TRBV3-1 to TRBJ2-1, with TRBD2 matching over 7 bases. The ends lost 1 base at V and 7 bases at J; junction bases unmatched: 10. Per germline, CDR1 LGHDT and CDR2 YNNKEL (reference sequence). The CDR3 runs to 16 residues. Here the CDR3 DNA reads TGTGCCAGCAGCCAAGGCGGCTGGGCTAGCGGAAATGAGCAGTTCTTC. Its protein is CASSQGGWASGNEQFF.

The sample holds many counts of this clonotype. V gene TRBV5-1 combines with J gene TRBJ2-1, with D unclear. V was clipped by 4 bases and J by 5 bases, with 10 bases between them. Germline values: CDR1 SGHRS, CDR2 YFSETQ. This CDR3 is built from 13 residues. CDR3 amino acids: CASSPRRDNEQFF. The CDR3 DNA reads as TGCGCCAGCAGCCCCCGGAGAGACAATGAGCAGTTCTTC.

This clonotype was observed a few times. CDR3 in amino acids: CASSISPGGYGYTF. The CDR3 DNA is TGTGCCAGTAGTATCTCACCAGGCGGCTATGGCTACACCTTC. The V call is TRBV19, the J call TRBJ1-2; D unclear. Germline V gene data show CDR1 as LNHDA and CDR2 as SQIVND (reference sequence). The V end lost 3 bases, the J end lost 4 bases, and 12 bases lay between the germline ends. This CDR3 region has 14 residues. Based on the CDR3 plus reference TRBV19 and TRBJ1-2, the full variable domain is DGGITQSPKYLFRKEGQNVTLSCEQNLNHDAMYWYRQDPGQGLRLIYYSQIVNDFQKGDIAEGYSVSREKKESFPLTVTSAQKNPTAFYLCASSISPGGYGYTFGSGTRLTVV.

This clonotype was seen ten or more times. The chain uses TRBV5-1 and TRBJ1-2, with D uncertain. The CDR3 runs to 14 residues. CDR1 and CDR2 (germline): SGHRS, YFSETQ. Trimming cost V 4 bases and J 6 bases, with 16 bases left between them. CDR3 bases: TGCGCCAGCAGCGATATCGGACCGCGGGATGGCTACACCTTC. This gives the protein CASSDIGPRDGYTF.

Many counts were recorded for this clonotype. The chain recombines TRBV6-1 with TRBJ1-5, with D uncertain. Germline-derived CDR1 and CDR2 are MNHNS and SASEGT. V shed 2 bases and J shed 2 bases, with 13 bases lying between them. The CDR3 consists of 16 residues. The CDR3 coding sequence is TGTGCCAGCAGTGAAATATATCCCGCGGGCAATCAGCCCCAGCATTTT. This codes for CASSEIYPAGNQPQHF.

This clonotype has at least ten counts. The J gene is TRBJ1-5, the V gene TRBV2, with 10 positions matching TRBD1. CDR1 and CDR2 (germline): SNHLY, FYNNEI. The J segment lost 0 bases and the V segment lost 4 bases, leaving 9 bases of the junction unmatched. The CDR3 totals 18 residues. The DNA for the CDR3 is TGTGCCAGCAGTGCGGGACAGGGGTACCCTTATAGCAATCAGCCCCAGCATTTT. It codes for CASSAGQGYPYSNQPQHF.

The CDR3 spells CASSYDAGARTEAFF. CDR3 in DNA: TGTGCCAGCAGTTACGATGCAGGGGCGCGCACTGAAGCTTTCTTT. The rearrangement links TRBV6-6 to TRBJ1-1; a possible D gene is TRBD1 (6 bases). The V gene's germline CDR1 is MNHNY and CDR2 SVGAGI (reference sequence). The V end was cut by 2 bases, the J end by 4 bases, with 14 bases between. The CDR3 length is 15 residues.

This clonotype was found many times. The CDR3 sequence is CASSYPRTGLAGQPDYNEQFF. DNA of the CDR3: TGTGCCAGCAGTTACCCCCGAACCGGACTAGCGGGGCAGCCCGACTACAATGAGCAGTTCTTC. The chain is built from TRBV6-6 and TRBJ2-1; 12 nucleotides match TRBD2. This CDR3 is 21 amino acids long. The J segment lost 3 bases and the V segment lost 2 bases, leaving 17 bases of the junction unmatched. Germline loops: CDR1 MNHNY, CDR2 SVGAGI (reference sequence).

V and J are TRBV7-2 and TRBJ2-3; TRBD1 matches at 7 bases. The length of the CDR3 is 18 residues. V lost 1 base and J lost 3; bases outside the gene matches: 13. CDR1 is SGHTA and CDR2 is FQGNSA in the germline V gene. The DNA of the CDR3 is TGTGCCAGCAGCTTAGTACGGGACAGTAACCTGGGAACAGATACGCAGTATTTT. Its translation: CASSLVRDSNLGTDTQYF.

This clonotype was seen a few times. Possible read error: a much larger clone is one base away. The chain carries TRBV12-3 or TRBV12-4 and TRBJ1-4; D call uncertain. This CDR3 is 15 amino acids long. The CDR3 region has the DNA TGTGCCATCAGTTCGGACTGGGGAGCTAATGAAAAACTGTTTTTT. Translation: CAISSDWGANEKLFF.

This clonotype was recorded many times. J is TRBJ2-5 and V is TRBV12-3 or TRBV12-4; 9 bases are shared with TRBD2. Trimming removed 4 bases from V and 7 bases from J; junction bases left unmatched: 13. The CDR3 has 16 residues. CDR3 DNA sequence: TGTGCCAGCAGTTCAAGCGGGAGGATGGGCCGGGGGACCCAGTACTTC. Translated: CASSSSGRMGRGTQYF.

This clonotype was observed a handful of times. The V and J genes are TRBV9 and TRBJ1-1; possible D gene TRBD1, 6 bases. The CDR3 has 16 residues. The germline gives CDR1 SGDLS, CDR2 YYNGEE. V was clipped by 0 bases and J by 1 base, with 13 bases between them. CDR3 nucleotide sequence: TGTGCCAGCAGCGTAGCTTCGGGGGGGGCGAACACTGAAGCTTTCTTT. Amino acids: CASSVASGGANTEAFF.